This TCR delta chain appears in the sequencing data of a study of gamma-delta chains in newborns, infants, children. The CDR3 spans 20 residues. Looked up from germline, CDR1 is TSWWSYY and CDR2 is QGS. After removal of 6 bases from V and 2 bases from J, the junction contained 22 bases not matched to a gene. By share of the sample, this clone is medium-sized (0.01 to 0.1%). Different DNA sequences within this sample yield the same CDR3. TCRdb reprocessed the reads using CATT. In the table there are thousands of delta-chain clones, 1.5% to 2% of which are singletons. The genes are TRDV1 and TRDJ1; 9 bases match TRDD3. What was sequenced was blood. This TCR was recovered from a child who was a newborn, infant or young child, either healthy, febrile or measles-vaccinated (not recorded which). Written as DNA, the CDR3 is TGTGCTCTTGGTCTCAAGGACTTCCGACGACTGGGGGAGACAACCGATAAACTCATCTTT. It translates to CALGLKDFRRLGETTDKLIF.